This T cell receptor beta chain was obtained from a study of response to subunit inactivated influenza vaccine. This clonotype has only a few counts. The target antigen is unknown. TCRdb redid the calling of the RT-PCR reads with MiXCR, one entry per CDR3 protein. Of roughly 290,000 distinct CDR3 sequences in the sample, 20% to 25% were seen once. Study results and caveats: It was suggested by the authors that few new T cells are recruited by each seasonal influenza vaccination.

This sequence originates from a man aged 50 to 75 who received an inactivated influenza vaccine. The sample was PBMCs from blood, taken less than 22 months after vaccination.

CDR3 loop: CASSQDLGGRQFF. CDR3 DNA: TGTGCCAGCAGCCAAGATTTGGGGGGCAGGCAGTTCTTC. This chain links TRBV14 with TRBJ2-1, with D perhaps given as TRBD1 or TRBD2 (6 bases each). The CDR3 extends over 13 amino acids. V gave up 0 bases and J gave up 12 bases, with 12 bases separating them. Germline CDR1 reads SGHDN; CDR2 reads FVKESK. Full variable domain (outside the CDR3, taken from reference TRBV14 and TRBJ2-1): EAGVTQFPSHSVIEKGQTVTLRCDPISGHDNLYWYRRVMGKEIKFLLHFVKESKQDESGMPNNRFLAERTGGTYSTLKVQPAELEDSGVYFCASSQDLGGRQFFGPGTRLTVL.